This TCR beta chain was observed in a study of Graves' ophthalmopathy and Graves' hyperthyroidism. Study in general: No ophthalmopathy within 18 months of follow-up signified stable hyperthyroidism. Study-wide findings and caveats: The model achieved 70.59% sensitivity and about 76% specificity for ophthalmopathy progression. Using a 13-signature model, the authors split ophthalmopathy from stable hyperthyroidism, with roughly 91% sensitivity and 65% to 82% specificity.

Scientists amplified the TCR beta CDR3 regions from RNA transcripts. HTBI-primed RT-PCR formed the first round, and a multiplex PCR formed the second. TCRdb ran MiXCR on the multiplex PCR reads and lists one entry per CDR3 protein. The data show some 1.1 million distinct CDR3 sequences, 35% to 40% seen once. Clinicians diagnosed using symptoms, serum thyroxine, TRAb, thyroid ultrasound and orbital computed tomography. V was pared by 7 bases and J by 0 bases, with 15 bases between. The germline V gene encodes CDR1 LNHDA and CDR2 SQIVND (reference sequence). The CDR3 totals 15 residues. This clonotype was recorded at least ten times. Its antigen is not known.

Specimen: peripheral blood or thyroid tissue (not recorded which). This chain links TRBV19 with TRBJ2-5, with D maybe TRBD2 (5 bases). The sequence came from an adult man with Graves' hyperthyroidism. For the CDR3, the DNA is TGTGCCAGTACTAACGGTGGGAGTCACCAAGAGACCCAGTACTTC. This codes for CASTNGGSHQETQYF.